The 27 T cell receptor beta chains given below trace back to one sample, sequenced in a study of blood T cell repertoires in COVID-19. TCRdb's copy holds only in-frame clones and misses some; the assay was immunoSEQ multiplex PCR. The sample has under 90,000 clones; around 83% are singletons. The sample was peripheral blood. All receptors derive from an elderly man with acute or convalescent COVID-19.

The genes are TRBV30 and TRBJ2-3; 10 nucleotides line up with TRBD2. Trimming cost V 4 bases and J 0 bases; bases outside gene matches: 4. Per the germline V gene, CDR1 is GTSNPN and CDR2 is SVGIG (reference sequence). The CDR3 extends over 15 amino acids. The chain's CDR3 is CAWTSGGLSTDTQYF. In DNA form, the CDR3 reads TGTGCCTGGACTAGCGGGGGCCTTAGCACAGATACGCAGTATTTT.

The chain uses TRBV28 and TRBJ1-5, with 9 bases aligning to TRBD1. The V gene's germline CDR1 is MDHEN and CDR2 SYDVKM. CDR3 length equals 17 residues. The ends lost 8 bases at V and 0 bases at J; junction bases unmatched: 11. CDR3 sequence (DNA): TGTGCCAGCTCCGGGACAGGGAGAGGGGTTAGCAATCAGCCCCAGCATTTT. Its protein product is CASSGTGRGVSNQPQHF.

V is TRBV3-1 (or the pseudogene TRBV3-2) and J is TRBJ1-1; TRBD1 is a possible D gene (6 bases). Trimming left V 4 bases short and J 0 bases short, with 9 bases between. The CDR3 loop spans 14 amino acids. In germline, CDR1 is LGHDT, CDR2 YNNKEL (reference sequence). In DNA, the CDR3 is TGTGCCAGCAGCCGGACAGCCATGAACACTGAAGCTTTCTTT. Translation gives CASSRTAMNTEAFF.

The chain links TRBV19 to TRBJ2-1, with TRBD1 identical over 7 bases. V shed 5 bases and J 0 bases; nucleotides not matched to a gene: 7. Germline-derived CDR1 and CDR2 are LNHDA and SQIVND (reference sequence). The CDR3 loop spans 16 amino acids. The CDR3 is CASSFNRGSSYNEQFF. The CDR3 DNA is TGTGCCAGTAGTTTTAACAGGGGAAGCTCCTACAATGAGCAGTTCTTC. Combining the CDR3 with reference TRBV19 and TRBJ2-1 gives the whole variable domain DGGITQSPKYLFRKEGQNVTLSCEQNLNHDAMYWYRQDPGQGLRLIYYSQIVNDFQKGDIAEGYSVSREKKESFPLTVTSAQKNPTAFYLCASSFNRGSSYNEQFFGPGTRLTVL.

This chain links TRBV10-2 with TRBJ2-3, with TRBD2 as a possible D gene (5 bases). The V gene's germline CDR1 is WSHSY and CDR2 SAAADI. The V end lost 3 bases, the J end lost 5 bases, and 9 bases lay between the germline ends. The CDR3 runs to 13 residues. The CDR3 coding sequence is TGCGCCAGCAGTGATAGAGGGAGAGATACGCAGTATTTT. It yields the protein CASSDRGRDTQYF.

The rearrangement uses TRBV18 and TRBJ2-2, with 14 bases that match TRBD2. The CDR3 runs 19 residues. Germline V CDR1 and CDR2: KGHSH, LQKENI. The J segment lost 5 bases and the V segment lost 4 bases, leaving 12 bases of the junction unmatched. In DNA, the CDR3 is TGTGCCAGCTCACTTGACAGGAGGACTAGCGGGAGGTTGACCGGGGAGCTGTTTTTT. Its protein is CASSLDRRTSGRLTGELFF.

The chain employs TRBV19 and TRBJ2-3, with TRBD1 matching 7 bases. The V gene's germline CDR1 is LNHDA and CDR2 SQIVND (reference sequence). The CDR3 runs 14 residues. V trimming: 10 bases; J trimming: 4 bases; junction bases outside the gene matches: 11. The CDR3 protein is CATNDRAGADTQYF. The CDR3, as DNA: TGTGCCACCAATGACAGGGCAGGGGCAGATACGCAGTATTTT.

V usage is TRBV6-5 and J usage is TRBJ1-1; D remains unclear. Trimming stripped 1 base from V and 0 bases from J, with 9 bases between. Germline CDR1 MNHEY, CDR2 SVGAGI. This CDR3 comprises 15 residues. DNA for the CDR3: TGTGCCAGCAGTTACTTGGAGGGCCTGAACACTGAAGCTTTCTTT. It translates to CASSYLEGLNTEAFF.

CDR3 in DNA: TGTGCCAGCAGTGAAGGATCGGGGAACTATGGCTACACCTTC. This sequence encodes CASSEGSGNYGYTF. The chain carries TRBV2 and TRBJ1-2; D call uncertain. This CDR3 has 14 amino acids. Deletions cut 1 base from V and 2 bases from J, with 8 bases between. In germline, CDR1 is SNHLY, CDR2 FYNNEI.

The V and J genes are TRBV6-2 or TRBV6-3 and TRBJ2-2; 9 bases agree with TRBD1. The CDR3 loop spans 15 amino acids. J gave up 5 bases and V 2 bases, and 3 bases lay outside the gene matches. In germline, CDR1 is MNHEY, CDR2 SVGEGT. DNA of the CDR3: TGTGCCAGCAGTTACGGGACAGGGAGTACCGGGGAGCTGTTTTTT. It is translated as CASSYGTGSTGELFF.

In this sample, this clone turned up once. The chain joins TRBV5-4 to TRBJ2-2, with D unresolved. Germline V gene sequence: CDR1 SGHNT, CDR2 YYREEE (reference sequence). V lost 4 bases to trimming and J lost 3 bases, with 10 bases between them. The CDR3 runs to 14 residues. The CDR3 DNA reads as TGTGCCAGCAGCCCAACGATAGACACCGGGGAGCTGTTTTTT. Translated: CASSPTIDTGELFF.

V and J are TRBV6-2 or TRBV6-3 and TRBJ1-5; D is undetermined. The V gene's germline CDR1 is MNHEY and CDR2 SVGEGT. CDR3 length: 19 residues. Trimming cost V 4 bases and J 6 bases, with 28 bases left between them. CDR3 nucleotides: TGTGCCAGCAGTTTTATCCCATTATCGCAATCCCCAGAACGTCAGCCCCAGCATTTT. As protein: CASSFIPLSQSPERQPQHF.

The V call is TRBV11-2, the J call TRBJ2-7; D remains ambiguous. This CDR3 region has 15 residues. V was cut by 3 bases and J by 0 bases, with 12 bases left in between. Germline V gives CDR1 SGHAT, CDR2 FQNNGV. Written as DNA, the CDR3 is TGTGCCAGCAGCTTGCTGGGCCTTACCTCCTACGAGCAGTACTTC. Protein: CASSLLGLTSYEQYF.

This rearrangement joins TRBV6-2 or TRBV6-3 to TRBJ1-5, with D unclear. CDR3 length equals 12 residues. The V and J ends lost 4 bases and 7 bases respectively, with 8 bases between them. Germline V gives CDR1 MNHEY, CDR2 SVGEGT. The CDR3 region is CASSLPGQPQHF. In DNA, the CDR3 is TGTGCCAGCAGTTTACCCGGGCAGCCCCAGCATTTT.

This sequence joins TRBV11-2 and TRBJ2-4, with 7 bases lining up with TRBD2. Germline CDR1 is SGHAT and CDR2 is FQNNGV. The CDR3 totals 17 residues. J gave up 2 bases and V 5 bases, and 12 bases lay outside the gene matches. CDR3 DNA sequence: TGTGCCAGCAGCCTCTGGGGGGGTGGGCGGACCAAAAACATTCAGTACTTC. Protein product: CASSLWGGGRTKNIQYF.

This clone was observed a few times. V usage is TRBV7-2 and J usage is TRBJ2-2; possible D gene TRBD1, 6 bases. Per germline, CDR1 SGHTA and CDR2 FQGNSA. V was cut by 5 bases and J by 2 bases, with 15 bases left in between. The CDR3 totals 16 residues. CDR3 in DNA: TGTGCCAGCAGCCCAGGGGCGGTTACTAACACCGGGGAGCTGTTTTTT. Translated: CASSPGAVTNTGELFF.

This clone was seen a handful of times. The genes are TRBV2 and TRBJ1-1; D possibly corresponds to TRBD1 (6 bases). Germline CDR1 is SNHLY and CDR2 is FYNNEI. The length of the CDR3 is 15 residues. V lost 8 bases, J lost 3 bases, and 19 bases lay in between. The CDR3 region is CASSRQALSDTEAFF. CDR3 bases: TGTGCCAGCTCACGACAGGCTTTATCGGACACTGAAGCTTTCTTT.

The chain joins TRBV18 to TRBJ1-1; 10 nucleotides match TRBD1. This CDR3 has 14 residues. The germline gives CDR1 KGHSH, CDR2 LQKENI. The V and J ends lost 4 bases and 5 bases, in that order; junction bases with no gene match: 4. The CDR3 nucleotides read TGTGCCAGCTCACGAGGACAGGGGGAGACTGAAGCTTTCTTT. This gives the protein CASSRGQGETEAFF.

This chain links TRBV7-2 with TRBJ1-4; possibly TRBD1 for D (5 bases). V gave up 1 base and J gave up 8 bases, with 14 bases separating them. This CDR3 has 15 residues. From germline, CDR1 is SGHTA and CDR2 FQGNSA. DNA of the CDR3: TGTGCCAGCAGCTTAGGAGCAGGGTTGGGAGAAAAACTGTTTTTT. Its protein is CASSLGAGLGEKLFF.

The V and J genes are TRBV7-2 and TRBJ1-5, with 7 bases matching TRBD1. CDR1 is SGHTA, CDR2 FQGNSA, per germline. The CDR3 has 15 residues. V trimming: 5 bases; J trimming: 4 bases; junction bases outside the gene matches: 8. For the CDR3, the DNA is TGTGCCAGCAGCGGGGGACAGAGCGAGAATCAGCCCCAGCATTTT. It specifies CASSGGQSENQPQHF.

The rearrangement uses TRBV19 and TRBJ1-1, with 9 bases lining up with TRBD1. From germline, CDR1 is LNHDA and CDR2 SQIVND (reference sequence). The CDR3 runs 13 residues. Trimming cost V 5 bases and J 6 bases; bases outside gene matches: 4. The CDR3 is CASSQGQGPEAFF. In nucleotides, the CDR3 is TGTGCCAGTAGTCAGGGACAGGGCCCTGAAGCTTTCTTT.

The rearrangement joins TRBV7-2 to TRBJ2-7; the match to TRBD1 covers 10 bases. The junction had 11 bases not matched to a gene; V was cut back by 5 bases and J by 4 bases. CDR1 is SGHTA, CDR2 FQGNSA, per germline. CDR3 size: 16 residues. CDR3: CASSRPRWGQGYEQYF. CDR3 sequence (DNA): TGTGCCAGCAGCCGCCCCCGGTGGGGACAGGGGTACGAGCAGTACTTC.

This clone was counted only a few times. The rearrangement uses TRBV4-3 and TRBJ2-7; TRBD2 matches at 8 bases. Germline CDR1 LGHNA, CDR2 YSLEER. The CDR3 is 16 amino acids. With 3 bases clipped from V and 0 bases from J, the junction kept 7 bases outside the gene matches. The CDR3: CASSQQLAARSYEQYF. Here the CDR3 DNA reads TGCGCCAGCAGCCAGCAACTAGCGGCCCGCTCCTACGAGCAGTACTTC.

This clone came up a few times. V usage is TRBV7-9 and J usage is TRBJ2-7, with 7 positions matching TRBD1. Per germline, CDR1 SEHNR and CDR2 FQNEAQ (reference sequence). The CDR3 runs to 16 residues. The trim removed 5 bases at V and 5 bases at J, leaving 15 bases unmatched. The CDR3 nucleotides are TGTGCCAGCAGCCGTAGGACAGGACCTTCGGGGAACGAGCAGTACTTC. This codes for CASSRRTGPSGNEQYF.

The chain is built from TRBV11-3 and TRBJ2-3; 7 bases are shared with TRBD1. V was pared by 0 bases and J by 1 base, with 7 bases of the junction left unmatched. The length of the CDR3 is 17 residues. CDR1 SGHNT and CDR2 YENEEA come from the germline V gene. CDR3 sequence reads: CASSLDTGVRGTDTQYF. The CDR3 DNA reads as TGTGCCAGCAGCTTAGATACAGGGGTCCGGGGCACAGATACGCAGTATTTT.

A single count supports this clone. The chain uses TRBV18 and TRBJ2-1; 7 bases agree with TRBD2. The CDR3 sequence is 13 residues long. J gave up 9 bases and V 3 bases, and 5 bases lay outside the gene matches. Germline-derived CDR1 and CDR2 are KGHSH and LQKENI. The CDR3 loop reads CASSPKSSGEQFF. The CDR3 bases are TGTGCCAGCTCACCTAAATCTAGCGGTGAGCAGTTCTTC.

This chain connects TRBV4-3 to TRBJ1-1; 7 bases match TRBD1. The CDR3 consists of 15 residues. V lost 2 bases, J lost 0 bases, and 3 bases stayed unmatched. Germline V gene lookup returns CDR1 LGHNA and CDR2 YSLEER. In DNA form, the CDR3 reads TGCGCCAGCAGCCAATGGACAGGTTTGAACACTGAAGCTTTCTTT. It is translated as CASSQWTGLNTEAFF.